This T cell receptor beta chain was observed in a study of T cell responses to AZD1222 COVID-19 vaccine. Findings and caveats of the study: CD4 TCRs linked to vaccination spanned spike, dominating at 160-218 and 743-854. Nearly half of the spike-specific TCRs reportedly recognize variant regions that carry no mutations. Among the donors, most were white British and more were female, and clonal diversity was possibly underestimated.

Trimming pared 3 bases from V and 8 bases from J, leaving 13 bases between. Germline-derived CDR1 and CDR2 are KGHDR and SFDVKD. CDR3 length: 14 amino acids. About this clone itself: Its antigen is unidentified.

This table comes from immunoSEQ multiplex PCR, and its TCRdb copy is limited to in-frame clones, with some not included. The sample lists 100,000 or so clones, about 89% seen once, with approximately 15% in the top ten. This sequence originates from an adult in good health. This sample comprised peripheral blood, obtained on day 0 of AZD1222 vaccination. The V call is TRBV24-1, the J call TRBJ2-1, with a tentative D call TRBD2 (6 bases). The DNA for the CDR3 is TGTGCCACCAGTGATCCTCGCGGAGGGGATGAGCAGTTCTTC. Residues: CATSDPRGGDEQFF.